This TCR beta chain was sequenced during a study of cytomegalovirus exposure and HLA in healthy donors. Primers: 60 Vbeta forward and 13 Jbeta reverse. TCRdb keeps only in-frame clones here, not all; method: immunoSEQ multiplex PCR. The sample holds around 250,000 clones, over 90% seen once. In germline, CDR1 is MNHNS, CDR2 SASEGT. The CDR3 has 13 residues. Between the trimmed V and J ends, which lost 7 bases and 1 base, there was a span of 10 bases. The chain employs TRBV6-1 and TRBJ2-5; D unclear. The sequence was collected from a girl aged 2-10 years in good health and CMV-seronegative. Material: PBMCs. The CDR3 DNA reads as TGTGCCAGCACAGGCCGCCCCCAAGAGACCCAGTACTTC. As protein: CASTGRPQETQYF.